These 25 T cell receptor beta chains share one sample of origin, sequenced in a study of control samples from healthy donors and cancer patients (TCRdb year 2020). Receptor libraries were prepared by the immunoSEQ multiplex PCR assay. Sourced from immuneACCESS, this table was stored by TCRdb with only in-frame sequences that have V and J called. A share of the clones is absent; for the studies checked, an unresolved V gene accounts for under half, and the remainder has no known explanation. This sample lists about 170,000 clones; 93% were detected once. The ten largest clones capture approximately 4% of the sample. Sequencing input: blood. These receptors originate from a woman aged 60-75 years in good health.

J is TRBJ1-6 and V is TRBV30, with a tentative D call TRBD1 (6 bases). Trimming pared 0 bases from V and 17 bases from J, leaving 11 bases between. CDR3 length equals 11 residues. Germline CDR1 reads GTSNPN; CDR2 reads SVGIG (reference sequence). CDR3: CAWSVSGEVHF. The CDR3 DNA reads TGTGCCTGGAGTGTGTCAGGGGAGGTCCACTTT.

The gene calls are TRBV7-9 and TRBJ2-7; possibly TRBD1 for D (6 bases). Trimming left V 3 bases short and J 7 bases short, with 19 bases between. This CDR3 is 15 amino acids long. Germline CDR1 is SEHNR and CDR2 is FQNEAQ (reference sequence). This CDR3 is CASSFASRGPGEQYF. The CDR3 region has the DNA TGTGCCAGCAGCTTTGCTTCCAGGGGACCGGGAGAGCAGTACTTC.

The V gene is TRBV7-9, the J gene TRBJ2-2, with 11 bases identical to TRBD2. This CDR3 has 16 amino acids. Germline trimming cut 10 bases from V and 1 base from J; bases unmatched to any gene: 8. The germline V gene encodes CDR1 SEHNR and CDR2 FQNEAQ (reference sequence). CDR3 nucleotides: TGTGCCACAAGAACTAGCGGGGGCCGGAACACCGGGGAGCTGTTTTTT. It translates to CATRTSGGRNTGELFF. Full variable domain (outside the CDR3, taken from reference TRBV7-9 and TRBJ2-2): DTGVSQNPRHKITKRGQNVTFRCDPISEHNRLYWYRQTLGQGPEFLTYFQNEAQLEKSRLLSDRFSAERPKGSFSTLEIQRTEQGDSAMYLCATRTSGGRNTGELFFGEGSRLTVL.

The chain joins TRBV7-6 to TRBJ2-3; perhaps TRBD1 as D (6 bases). This CDR3 has 16 residues. Trimming took 4 bases from V and 5 from J, leaving 19 bases between them. Germline CDR1 and CDR2: SGHVS and FNYEAQ. The CDR3 here is CASSSRTGSFGDTQYF. The CDR3 DNA reads TGTGCCAGCAGCTCACGAACAGGGTCATTCGGAGATACGCAGTATTTT.

The rearrangement joins TRBV12-3 or TRBV12-4 to TRBJ1-1, with 10 bases aligning to TRBD1. With V trimmed by 6 bases and J by 11 bases, 9 bases remained unmatched. The CDR3 is made up of 13 amino acids. The CDR3 here is CASSPGQGILAFF. In nucleotides, the CDR3 is TGTGCCAGCAGCCCGGGACAGGGGATATTGGCTTTCTTT.

The chain couples TRBV9 to TRBJ1-4; no clear D. The CDR3 covers 15 residues. The germline V gene has CDR1 SGDLS and CDR2 YYNGEE. Trimming stripped 4 bases from V and 4 bases from J, with 14 bases between. The chain's CDR3 is CASSPGAADNEKLFF. As DNA, the CDR3 is TGTGCCAGCAGCCCCGGAGCAGCAGATAATGAAAAACTGTTTTTT. The full variable domain, rest sourced from reference TRBV9 and TRBJ1-4, is DSGVTQTPKHLITATGQRVTLRCSPRSGDLSVYWYQQSLDQGLQFLIQYYNGEERAKGNILERFSAQQFPDLHSELNLSSLELGDSALYFCASSPGAADNEKLFFGSGTQLSVL.

Concerning this clone itself: The sample holds other DNA sequences that translate to the same CDR3. V is TRBV5-6 and J is TRBJ1-1; D is undetermined. V shed 4 bases and J shed 1 base, with 5 bases lying between them. Germline V gene data show CDR1 as SGHDT and CDR2 as YYEEEE. The length of the CDR3 is 12 residues. The CDR3 DNA is TGTGCCAGCAGCCTAGCGAACACTGAAGCTTTCTTT. This gives the protein CASSLANTEAFF.

The chain combines TRBV15 with TRBJ2-7; 7 positions agree with TRBD1. Germline assignment: CDR1 LNHNV and CDR2 YYDKDF (reference sequence). CDR3 size: 14 residues. Losses at the gene ends were 9 bases for V and 1 base for J; bases not matched to a gene: 9. Here the CDR3 DNA reads TGTGCCACAACGAGGGACAGTACTTCCTACGAGCAGTACTTC. The encoded protein is CATTRDSTSYEQYF.

This chain links TRBV12-3 or TRBV12-4 with TRBJ1-2; D unclear. V lost 1 base, J lost 5 bases, and 5 bases lay in between. CDR3 length: 12 residues. CDR3 protein: CASSLGEYGYTF. The DNA of the CDR3 is TGTGCCAGCAGTTTAGGCGAATATGGCTACACCTTC.

The chain uses TRBV19 and TRBJ1-2, with D unresolved. The CDR3 extends over 12 amino acids. V lost 7 bases to trimming and J lost 2 bases, with 8 bases between them. The germline CDR1 and CDR2 sequences are LNHDA and SQIVND (reference sequence). Written as DNA, the CDR3 is TGTGCCAGTACAACTGGGAACTATGGCTACACCTTC. Residues: CASTTGNYGYTF.

V gene TRBV5-1 combines with J gene TRBJ2-7; D possibly corresponds to TRBD1 (6 bases). CDR3 length: 17 residues. The germline CDR1 and CDR2 sequences are SGHRS and YFSETQ. V was cut by 1 base and J by 3 bases, with 20 bases left in between. The CDR3 bases are TGCGCCAGCAGCTTGCAGACAGGAGACCTCGGTATCTACGAGCAGTACTTC. As protein: CASSLQTGDLGIYEQYF.

The genes are TRBV19 and TRBJ1-3; D not resolved. The V gene lost 4 bases and the J gene lost 4 bases, with 17 bases spanning the gap. Germline lookup yields CDR1 LNHDA and CDR2 SQIVND (reference sequence). The CDR3 is 16 amino acids. Here the CDR3 DNA reads TGTGCCAGTAGTAGACCCAACAGACTACTCGGAAACACCATATATTTT. It is translated as CASSRPNRLLGNTIYF.

This sequence joins TRBV29-1 and TRBJ2-7; TRBD1 matches at 10 bases. From germline, CDR1 is SQVTM and CDR2 ANQGSEA. There are 13 residues in the CDR3. The J segment lost 0 bases and the V segment lost 4 bases, leaving 0 bases of the junction unmatched. The CDR3 nucleotides are TGCAGCGTTGGACAGGGGGCCTCCTACGAGCAGTACTTC. Translated: CSVGQGASYEQYF.

The V gene is TRBV7-9, the J gene TRBJ1-5, with D tentatively TRBD1 (5 bases). Germline CDR1 and CDR2: SEHNR and FQNEAQ (reference sequence). V was trimmed by 1 base and J by 14 bases, leaving 15 bases between them. This CDR3 has 13 amino acids. CDR3 DNA: TGTGCCAGCAGCTTAGGGGGCCAGGGCGTGGAGCATTTT. Translating gives CASSLGGQGVEHF.

The chain recombines TRBV6-5 with TRBJ1-5, with a tentative D call TRBD1 (5 bases). V lost 5 bases and J lost 2, with 13 bases in between. In germline, CDR1 is MNHEY, CDR2 SVGAGI. The CDR3 is made up of 15 amino acids. The CDR3 loop is CASSLRGEGNQPQHF. CDR3 bases: TGTGCCAGCAGTCTCCGGGGGGAGGGCAATCAGCCCCAGCATTTT.

V is TRBV19 and J is TRBJ2-5, with 7 bases aligning to TRBD1. V dropped 4 bases and J dropped 2; count of bases not matched to a gene: 1. CDR3 length: 13 residues. Germline V gene sequence: CDR1 LNHDA, CDR2 SQIVND (reference sequence). The CDR3 loop is CASSRDRQETQYF. DNA of the CDR3: TGTGCCAGTAGTAGGGACAGACAAGAGACCCAGTACTTC. The variable domain in full, completed from reference TRBV19 and TRBJ2-5, reads DGGITQSPKYLFRKEGQNVTLSCEQNLNHDAMYWYRQDPGQGLRLIYYSQIVNDFQKGDIAEGYSVSREKKESFPLTVTSAQKNPTAFYLCASSRDRQETQYFGPGTRLLVL.

The V and J genes are TRBV6-2 or TRBV6-3 and TRBJ1-5, with D possibly matching TRBD1 (5 bases). V was cut by 4 bases and J by 3 bases, with 19 bases left in between. The length of the CDR3 is 17 residues. Germline CDR1 is MNHEY and CDR2 is SVGEGT. CDR3 bases: TGTGCCAGCAGTTTTCCGGTAACAGGAAAGCCCAATCAGCCCCAGCATTTT. Encoded protein: CASSFPVTGKPNQPQHF.

This chain links TRBV9 with TRBJ1-1, with a tentative D call TRBD1 (6 bases). The CDR3 length is 13 residues. Germline values: CDR1 SGDLS, CDR2 YYNGEE. V lost 0 bases and J lost 6, with 9 bases in between. This CDR3 reads CASSVEAGAEAFF. DNA of the CDR3: TGTGCCAGCAGCGTAGAGGCAGGGGCTGAAGCTTTCTTT. The entire variable domain, with the rest obtained from reference TRBV9 and TRBJ1-1, is as follows: DSGVTQTPKHLITATGQRVTLRCSPRSGDLSVYWYQQSLDQGLQFLIQYYNGEERAKGNILERFSAQQFPDLHSELNLSSLELGDSALYFCASSVEAGAEAFFGQGTRLTVV.

V and J are TRBV5-1 and TRBJ1-3; 9 positions match TRBD1. The germline V gene has CDR1 SGHRS and CDR2 YFSETQ. J gave up 3 bases and V 0 bases, and 10 bases lay outside the gene matches. This CDR3 contains 18 residues. CDR3 sequence (DNA): TGCGCCAGCAGCTTGGAGGGACAGGGCTCCAAGGGTGGAAACACCATATATTTT. It translates to CASSLEGQGSKGGNTIYF.

This chain joins TRBV3-1 (or the pseudogene TRBV3-2) and TRBJ2-3, with 9 bases fitting TRBD2. Per the germline V gene, CDR1 is LGHDT and CDR2 is YNNKEL (reference sequence). The CDR3 totals 16 residues. Trimming took 4 bases from V and 4 from J; bases not matched to a gene: 9. The CDR3 region is CASSLRGRGGSDTQYF. In DNA form, the CDR3 reads TGTGCCAGCAGCCTTAGAGGGCGGGGGGGCTCAGATACGCAGTATTTT.

The chain is built from TRBV15 and TRBJ1-1; TRBD1 might be the D (5 bases). V was cut by 4 bases and J by 0 bases, with 12 bases left in between. This CDR3 comprises 15 residues. Germline values: CDR1 LNHNV, CDR2 YYDKDF (reference sequence). The CDR3 DNA reads as TGTGCCACCAGCACCCGACAGACCATGAACACTGAAGCTTTCTTT. Translation gives CATSTRQTMNTEAFF.

This sequence joins TRBV5-1 and TRBJ2-3, with TRBD1 matching over 10 bases. The CDR3 is made up of 16 amino acids. The V and J ends lost 0 bases and 4 bases, in that order; junction bases with no gene match: 5. Germline CDR1 is SGHRS and CDR2 is YFSETQ. CDR3 coding DNA: TGCGCCAGCAGCTTGGATGGGACAGGGGTCGCAGATACGCAGTATTTT. Translation: CASSLDGTGVADTQYF. The full variable domain, rest sourced from reference TRBV5-1 and TRBJ2-3, is KAGVTQTPRYLIKTRGQQVTLSCSPISGHRSVSWYQQTPGQGLQFLFEYFSETQRNKGNFPGRFSGRQFSNSRSEMNVSTLELGDSALYLCASSLDGTGVADTQYFGPGTRLTVL.

The chain combines TRBV18 with TRBJ2-7, with D possibly TRBD2 on 5 matching bases. CDR3 length equals 12 residues. The V end lost 2 bases, the J end lost 9 bases, and 11 bases lay between the germline ends. The V gene's germline CDR1 is KGHSH and CDR2 LQKENI. DNA for the CDR3: TGTGCCAGCTCACCAGAGGGAAAGGTGCAGTACTTC. This gives the protein CASSPEGKVQYF.

This rearrangement joins TRBV25-1 to TRBJ2-3; 8 bases fit TRBD2. The CDR3 has 16 residues. The V and J ends lost 2 bases and 6 bases, in that order; junction bases with no gene match: 10. Germline loops: CDR1 MGHDK, CDR2 SYGVNS. The CDR3 here is CASSEASPGGADTQYF. The CDR3 DNA reads TGTGCCAGCAGTGAAGCTTCTCCGGGGGGGGCCGATACGCAGTATTTT.

This sequence joins TRBV3-1 (or the pseudogene TRBV3-2) and TRBJ1-5, with a tentative D call TRBD1 (6 bases). This CDR3 contains 15 residues. Trimming pared 1 base from V and 4 bases from J, leaving 11 bases between. Germline assignment: CDR1 LGHDT and CDR2 YNNKEL (reference sequence). In DNA form, the CDR3 reads TGTGCCAGCAGCCAAGGGGTTAGGGGGAATCAGCCCCAGCATTTT. Translated: CASSQGVRGNQPQHF.